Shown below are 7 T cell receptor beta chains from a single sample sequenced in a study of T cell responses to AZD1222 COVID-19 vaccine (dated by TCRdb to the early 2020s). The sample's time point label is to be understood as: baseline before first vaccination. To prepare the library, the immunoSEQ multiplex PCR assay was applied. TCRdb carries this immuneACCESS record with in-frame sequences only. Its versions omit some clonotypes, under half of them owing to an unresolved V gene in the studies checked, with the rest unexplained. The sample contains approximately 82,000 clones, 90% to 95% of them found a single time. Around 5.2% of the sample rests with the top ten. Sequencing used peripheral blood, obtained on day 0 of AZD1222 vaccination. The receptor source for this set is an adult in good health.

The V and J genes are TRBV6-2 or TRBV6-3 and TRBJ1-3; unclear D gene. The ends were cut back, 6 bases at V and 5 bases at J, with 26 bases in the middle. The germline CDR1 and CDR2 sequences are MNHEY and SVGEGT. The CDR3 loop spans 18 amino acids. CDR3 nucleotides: TGTGCCAGCAGACCTCTCCAAGGACCAGACCTTAGAAGAAACACCATATATTTT. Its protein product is CASRPLQGPDLRRNTIYF.

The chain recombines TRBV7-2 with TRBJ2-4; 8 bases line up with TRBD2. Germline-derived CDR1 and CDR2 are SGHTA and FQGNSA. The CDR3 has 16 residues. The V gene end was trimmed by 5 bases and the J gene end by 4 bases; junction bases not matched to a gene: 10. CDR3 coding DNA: TGTGCCAGCAGCCCCTACCCGGCGGGGGGAAAAAACATTCAGTACTTC. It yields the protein CASSPYPAGGKNIQYF.

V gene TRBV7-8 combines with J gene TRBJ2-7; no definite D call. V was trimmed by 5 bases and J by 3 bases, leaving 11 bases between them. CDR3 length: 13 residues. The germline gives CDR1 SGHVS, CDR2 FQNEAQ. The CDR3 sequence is CASSPRTVYEQYF. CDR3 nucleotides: TGTGCCAGCAGCCCCCGGACGGTCTACGAGCAGTACTTC.

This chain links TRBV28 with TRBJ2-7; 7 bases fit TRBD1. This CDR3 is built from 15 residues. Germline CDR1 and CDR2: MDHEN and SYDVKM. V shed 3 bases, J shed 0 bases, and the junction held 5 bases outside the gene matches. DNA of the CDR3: TGTGCCAGCAGTTTCGCAGGGGGTAGCTCCTACGAGCAGTACTTC. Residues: CASSFAGGSSYEQYF.

CDR3 protein: CASSSGLDYEQYF. The CDR3 region has the DNA TGTGCCAGCAGCTCGGGACTGGACTACGAGCAGTACTTC. This sequence joins TRBV7-6 and TRBJ2-7; perhaps TRBD2 as D (6 bases). V lost 4 bases and J 3 bases, leaving 10 bases between the germline ends. The CDR3 contains 13 residues. Germline CDR1 and CDR2: SGHVS and FNYEAQ.

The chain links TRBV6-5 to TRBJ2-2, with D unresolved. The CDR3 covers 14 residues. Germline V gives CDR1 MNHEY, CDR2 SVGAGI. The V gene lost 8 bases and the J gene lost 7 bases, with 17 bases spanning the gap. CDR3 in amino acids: CASGRSLAGGELFF. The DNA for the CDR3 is TGTGCCAGCGGCCGCAGCTTAGCAGGCGGGGAGCTGTTTTTT.

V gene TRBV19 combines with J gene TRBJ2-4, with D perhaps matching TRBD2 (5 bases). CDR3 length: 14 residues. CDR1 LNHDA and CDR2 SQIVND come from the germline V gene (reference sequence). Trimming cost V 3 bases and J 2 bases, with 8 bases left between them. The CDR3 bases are TGTGCCAGTAGTATCGGAGGCTCCAAAAACATTCAGTACTTC. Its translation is CASSIGGSKNIQYF.